This T cell receptor beta chain was profiled in a study of blood T cell repertoires in COVID-19. At the level of the study: Sites across the United States, Italy and Spain contributed samples from acute and convalescent COVID-19. Sources were T cells, B-cell-depleted T cells, or PBMCs; the material itself was cDNA or gDNA.

Trimming stripped 6 bases from V and 0 bases from J, with 11 bases between. The CDR3 loop spans 14 amino acids. CDR1 MNHEY and CDR2 SMNVEV come from the germline V gene (reference sequence). Method: immunoSEQ multiplex PCR; TCRdb's copy keeps in-frame clones and lacks some. The repertoire holds more than 250,000 clones, with about 83% as singletons. Cohort 3 recovery required two negative PCRs, clearance, or symptom resolution. This receptor was obtained from a woman aged 40 to 55 who had recovered from COVID-19. The specimen sequenced was PBMCs or T cells enriched from blood (not recorded which). The chain joins TRBV27 to TRBJ1-1; D might be TRBD1 (5 bases). The CDR3 coding sequence is TGTGCCAGCAGCCTTGACAGAATGAACACTGAAGCTTTCTTT. It specifies CASSLDRMNTEAFF.